This T cell receptor beta chain was documented in a study of cytomegalovirus exposure and HLA in healthy donors. From the approximately 120-subject validation cohort, which was separate from the roughly 700-subject first cohort, the donors were drawn. This clone was observed a few times. CDR3 length equals 12 residues. Trimming took off 4 bases at V and 14 bases at J, with 15 bases between the two ends. CDR1 is SEHNR and CDR2 is FQNEAQ in the germline V gene (reference sequence). Here immunoSEQ multiplex PCR was the method, and the copy in TCRdb shows in-frame clones only, minus some. The data show 140,000 or so clones, about 87% seen once.

This receptor was obtained from a woman in her 30s in good health and CMV-seropositive. This chain joins TRBV7-9 and TRBJ2-4; a possible D gene is TRBD1 (5 bases). Sequences were obtained from PBMCs. The CDR3 loop reads CASSSPTGAEYF. The CDR3 nucleotides read TGTGCCAGCAGCTCCCCGACTGGGGCCGAGTACTTC.